Below are 18 T cell receptor beta chains sequenced from a single sample in a study of long-term antiretroviral therapy in people with HIV. This was the immunoSEQ v3.0 assay at survey level. Profiling relied on immunoSEQ multiplex PCR, and the TCRdb table lists in-frame clones only, not all of them. The profile shows about 22,000 clones, roughly 85% of them singletons. The sample here was unsorted PBMCs, taken at the start of antiretroviral therapy. Receptors were obtained from a man aged 50 or older with HIV.

The gene calls are TRBV6-5 and TRBJ1-1, with TRBD1 as a possible D gene (5 bases). There are 16 residues in the CDR3. The germline V and J ends were trimmed by 0 bases and 5 bases, with 16 bases remaining between them. From germline, CDR1 is MNHEY and CDR2 SVGAGI. The CDR3 region is CASSYSNQGGGTEAFF. The CDR3 DNA follows: TGTGCCAGCAGTTACTCAAACCAGGGTGGCGGGACTGAAGCTTTCTTT.

This clone was counted a single time. The J gene is TRBJ1-3, the V gene TRBV6-5; possible D gene TRBD1, 5 bases. The CDR3 runs 14 residues. The V end was cut by 5 bases, the J end by 5 bases, with 13 bases between. The V gene's germline CDR1 is MNHEY and CDR2 SVGAGI. The CDR3 region has the DNA TGTGCCAGCAGTCGTGGGGGGTCGAGAAACACCATATATTTT. This sequence encodes CASSRGGSRNTIYF.

This chain's CDR3 is CASSYGQGWPFF. CDR3 bases: TGCGCCAGCAGCTATGGACAGGGTTGGCCTTTCTTT. This sequence joins TRBV4-3 and TRBJ1-1; 8 bases map to TRBD1. The V segment lost 5 bases and the J segment 12 bases; nucleotides outside the gene matches: 8. CDR1 LGHNA and CDR2 YSLEER come from the germline V gene. The CDR3 length is 12 residues.

The chain employs TRBV7-3 and TRBJ1-1; maybe TRBD1 (5 bases). Germline V gene data show CDR1 as SGHTA and CDR2 as FQGTGA. CDR3 size: 14 residues. Trimming left V 9 bases short and J 1 base short, with 15 bases between. The CDR3 DNA reads TGTGCCAGTCAAGAGTCAGGGAGGAACACTGAAGCTTTCTTT. Translated, it gives CASQESGRNTEAFF.

This chain connects TRBV2 to TRBJ2-1; the D is unclear. Trimming cost V 3 bases and J 3 bases, with 3 bases left between them. CDR1 is SNHLY, CDR2 FYNNEI, per germline. This CDR3 has 12 amino acids. The CDR3 reads CASSDSYNEQFF. The DNA for the CDR3 is TGTGCCAGCAGTGACAGCTACAATGAGCAGTTCTTC.

This clone came up a few times. The chain carries TRBV30 and TRBJ1-1; no reliable D call. The CDR3 totals 11 residues. Trimming pared 3 bases from V and 11 bases from J, leaving 13 bases between. The germline V gene has CDR1 GTSNPN and CDR2 SVGIG (reference sequence). CDR3 DNA: TGTGCCTGGAGGGCGGAGGTCGGGGCTTTCTTT. Translated, it gives CAWRAEVGAFF.

The V and J genes are TRBV30 and TRBJ1-1, with TRBD1 as a possible D gene (5 bases). From germline, CDR1 is GTSNPN and CDR2 SVGIG (reference sequence). V shed 3 bases and J shed 6 bases, with 14 bases lying between them. The CDR3 runs 13 residues. The CDR3 DNA is TGTGCCTGGAGGGGGGACTCGGACCCTGAAGCTTTCTTT. It codes for CAWRGDSDPEAFF.

The chain is built from TRBV5-1 and TRBJ2-2; D is possibly TRBD1 or TRBD2 (5 bases each). The ends were cut back, 1 base at V and 3 bases at J, with 10 bases in the middle. CDR1 and CDR2 (germline): SGHRS, YFSETQ. CDR3 length: 15 residues. CDR3 DNA: TGCGCCAGCAGCTTGAGGTGGGACCACACCGGGGAGCTGTTTTTT. It is translated as CASSLRWDHTGELFF.

The V call is TRBV6-4, the J call TRBJ2-6; the match to TRBD1 covers 7 bases. CDR1 and CDR2 from the germline V gene are MRHNA and SNTAGT. The CDR3 sequence is 16 residues long. V was clipped by 4 bases and J by 3 bases; unmatched bases: 6. CDR3 loop: CASSGTGDDGANVLTF. In DNA, the CDR3 is TGTGCCAGCAGTGGAACAGGGGATGATGGGGCCAACGTCCTGACTTTC.

V usage is TRBV7-2 and J usage is TRBJ1-2; the match to TRBD1 covers 9 bases. The J segment lost 2 bases and the V segment lost 6 bases, leaving 7 bases of the junction unmatched. CDR1 is SGHTA, CDR2 FQGNSA, per germline. The CDR3 is 15 amino acids. The CDR3 is CASRSIGTGNYGYTF. The CDR3 DNA reads as TGTGCCAGCAGATCCATAGGGACAGGGAACTATGGCTACACCTTC.

The chain uses TRBV7-9 and TRBJ1-1, with D tentatively TRBD1 (5 bases). V gave up 1 base and J gave up 11 bases, with 11 bases separating them. CDR3 size: 12 residues. Germline CDR1 SEHNR, CDR2 FQNEAQ (reference sequence). The CDR3 protein is CASSLGDRPAFF. CDR3 DNA sequence: TGTGCCAGCAGCTTAGGGGACCGCCCGGCTTTCTTT.

The V gene is TRBV30, the J gene TRBJ2-5, with 10 bases fitting TRBD1. CDR1 and CDR2 from the germline V gene are GTSNPN and SVGIG (reference sequence). The CDR3 is 13 amino acids. J lost 10 bases, V lost 3 bases, and 8 bases had no gene match. CDR3 residues: CAWSAIGQGGQYF. Written as DNA, the CDR3 is TGTGCCTGGAGCGCGATTGGACAGGGGGGCCAGTACTTC.

The chain carries TRBV5-1 and TRBJ1-2; 7 bases agree with TRBD1. V lost 4 bases to trimming and J lost 6 bases; unmatched junction nucleotides: 12. CDR3 length: 15 residues. The germline V gene has CDR1 SGHRS and CDR2 YFSETQ. CDR3 in amino acids: CASSPETGPTDGYTF. The CDR3 coding sequence is TGCGCCAGCAGCCCTGAGACAGGGCCGACGGATGGCTACACCTTC.

The genes are TRBV14 and TRBJ2-7; TRBD1 agrees at 10 bases. This CDR3 comprises 15 residues. The junction had 4 bases not matched to a gene; V was cut back by 3 bases and J by 2 bases. Germline V gives CDR1 SGHDN, CDR2 FVKESK. The CDR3 loop reads CASSQWTGGTYEQYF. As DNA, the CDR3 is TGTGCCAGCAGCCAGTGGACAGGGGGGACCTACGAGCAGTACTTC.

The V call is TRBV11-3, the J call TRBJ1-3; D is unclear. Germline assignment: CDR1 SGHNT and CDR2 YENEEA. This CDR3 comprises 15 residues. V gave up 2 bases and J gave up 0 bases, with 8 bases separating them. CDR3 in DNA: TGTGCCAGCAGCTTACTAGGGATCTCTGGAAACACCATATATTTT. Translation: CASSLLGISGNTIYF.

The gene calls are TRBV11-3 and TRBJ2-2; 8 bases are shared with TRBD2. Germline CDR1 reads SGHNT; CDR2 reads YENEEA. The ends lost 5 bases at V and 7 bases at J; junction bases unmatched: 9. The CDR3 totals 15 residues. CDR3 sequence: CASSPGGARNGELFF. DNA for the CDR3: TGTGCCAGCAGCCCGGGAGGGGCGCGTAACGGGGAGCTGTTTTTT.

This rearrangement joins TRBV28 to TRBJ2-1; TRBD2 matches at 9 bases. The CDR3 has 14 amino acids. V lost 4 bases to trimming and J lost 4 bases; unmatched junction nucleotides: 2. CDR1 MDHEN and CDR2 SYDVKM come from the germline V gene. Written as DNA, the CDR3 is TGTGCCAGCAGTTATCTAGCGGGATACAATGAGCAGTTCTTC. Amino acids: CASSYLAGYNEQFF.

The genes are TRBV11-2 and TRBJ2-7, with 11 bases lining up with TRBD1. The CDR3 has 17 amino acids. V dropped 1 base and J dropped 3; count of bases not matched to a gene: 8. CDR1 and CDR2 from the germline V gene are SGHAT and FQNNGV. CDR3 protein: CASSLVPWDRGYYEQYF. The CDR3, as DNA: TGTGCCAGCAGCTTAGTGCCCTGGGACAGGGGGTACTACGAGCAGTACTTC. Based on the CDR3 plus reference TRBV11-2 and TRBJ2-7, the full variable domain is EAGVAQSPRYKIIEKRQSVAFWCNPISGHATLYWYQQILGQGPKLLIQFQNNGVVDDSQLPKDRFSAERLKGVDSTLKIQPAKLEDSAVYLCASSLVPWDRGYYEQYFGPGTRLTVT.